Listed below are T cell receptor beta chains from one sample, sequenced in a study of PD-1 blockade in mismatch repair-deficient tumors. Repertoires were generated with immunoSEQ multiplex PCR, while TCRdb's copy carries only in-frame clones and drops some. This table holds about 120,000 clones, approximately 86% found once. The material sequenced was peripheral blood, taken 44 weeks after starting pembrolizumab. These receptors were taken from an adult with mismatch repair-deficient cancer. CDR3s include the opening cysteine and the closing phenylalanine or tryptophan. The D gene is left open where the match is weak. Where a row states a size, it is once, few, many or the class of an expanded clone; other rows omit it.

v_gene: TRBV19
d_gene: -
abundance: few
len: 15
j_gene: TRBJ1-5
CDR3nt: TGTGCCAGTAGTGCGGGACGGAGAAGCAATCAGCCCCAGCATTTT
CDR3aa: CASSAGRRSNQPQHF

v_gene: TRBV14
d_gene: -
abundance: few
len: 14
j_gene: TRBJ2-1
CDR3nt: TGTGCCAGCAGCCTGGACCCGCCAGGCAATGAGCAGTTCTTC
CDR3aa: CASSLDPPGNEQFF

v_gene: TRBV30
d_gene: -
abundance: once
len: 15
j_gene: TRBJ2-1
CDR3nt: TGTGCCTGGAGTGTAGTCTCGCTTCCCTACAATGAGCAGTTCTTC
CDR3aa: CAWSVVSLPYNEQFF

v_gene: TRBV5-1
d_gene: TRBD2
abundance: -
len: 15
j_gene: TRBJ2-1
CDR3nt: TGCGCCAGCAGCTTGGGACTAGCGGGAGGGCGTGAGCAGTTCTTC
CDR3aa: CASSLGLAGGREQFF

v_gene: TRBV7-2
d_gene: -
abundance: once
len: 14
j_gene: TRBJ2-7
CDR3nt: TGTGCCAGCAGCTTACGGGCAGGACCGGGAGAGCAGTACTTC
CDR3aa: CASSLRAGPGEQYF

v_gene: TRBV7-2
d_gene: -
abundance: -
len: 13
j_gene: TRBJ2-3
CDR3nt: TGTGCCAGCAGCTCCCTGGGTCCAGATACGCAGTATTTT
CDR3aa: CASSSLGPDTQYF

v_gene: TRBV28
d_gene: TRBD1
abundance: -
len: 16
j_gene: TRBJ1-3
CDR3nt: TGTGCCAGCAGTTTACCTCAGGGGGCGGAGGGAAACACCATATATTTT
CDR3aa: CASSLPQGAEGNTIYF

v_gene: TRBV4-1
d_gene: TRBD1
abundance: -
len: 14
j_gene: TRBJ2-7
CDR3nt: TGCGCCAGCAGCCAAGGACAGGGTGGGGGTGATCAGTACTTC
CDR3aa: CASSQGQGGGDQYF

v_gene: TRBV10-3
d_gene: TRBD2
abundance: -
len: 14
j_gene: TRBJ2-1
CDR3nt: TGTGCCACGAATCCGGGACTAGCGGGACAGGAGCAGTTCTTC
CDR3aa: CATNPGLAGQEQFF

v_gene: TRBV11-3
d_gene: TRBD2
abundance: -
len: 15
j_gene: TRBJ2-3
CDR3nt: TGTGCCAGCAGCCAGGGTGGCGGGAGCTCAGATACGCAGTATTTT
CDR3aa: CASSQGGGSSDTQYF

v_gene: TRBV19
d_gene: -
abundance: -
len: 16
j_gene: TRBJ2-7
CDR3nt: TGTGCCAGTAGCCCTAGGGACTCGGGGTGGCCCTACGAGCAGTACTTC
CDR3aa: CASSPRDSGWPYEQYF

v_gene: TRBV5-6
d_gene: -
abundance: -
len: 11
j_gene: TRBJ2-4
CDR3nt: TGTGCCAGCAGCTTGGGTCTAGTCCAGTACTTC
CDR3aa: CASSLGLVQYF

v_gene: TRBV19
d_gene: TRBD2
abundance: -
len: 14
j_gene: TRBJ2-7
CDR3nt: TGTGCCAGTTCCCGACTAGCGGGAGCCGGTGAGCAGTACTTC
CDR3aa: CASSRLAGAGEQYF

v_gene: TRBV7-6
d_gene: TRBD2
abundance: once
len: 14
j_gene: TRBJ2-1
CDR3nt: TGTGCCAGCAGCTTAGTCCTCGCGGGGGATGAGCAGTTCTTC
CDR3aa: CASSLVLAGDEQFF

v_gene: TRBV10-3
d_gene: TRBD1
abundance: -
len: 15
j_gene: TRBJ1-1
CDR3nt: TGTGCCATCAGTGGTCGGACAGGAATGAACACTGAAGCTTTCTTT
CDR3aa: CAISGRTGMNTEAFF

v_gene: TRBV7-2
d_gene: -
abundance: once
len: 16
j_gene: TRBJ2-2
CDR3nt: TGTGCCAGCAGCGTAGACCAGCGGCCATACACCGGGGAGCTGTTTTTT
CDR3aa: CASSVDQRPYTGELFF

v_gene: TRBV4-2
d_gene: TRBD1
abundance: -
len: 15
j_gene: TRBJ2-5
CDR3nt: TGTGCCAGCAGCCAAGATGTAGGGGGCGCAGAGGCCCAGTACTTC
CDR3aa: CASSQDVGGAEAQYF

v_gene: TRBV19
d_gene: TRBD1
abundance: -
len: 14
j_gene: TRBJ2-7
CDR3nt: TGTGCCAGTAGTACCGGGACAGGTCCCTACGAGCAGTACTTC
CDR3aa: CASSTGTGPYEQYF

v_gene: TRBV28
d_gene: -
abundance: -
len: 16
j_gene: TRBJ2-7
CDR3nt: TGTGCCAGCAGTTTCTCCCGCGGGGCAAACTCCTACGAGCAGTACTTC
CDR3aa: CASSFSRGANSYEQYF

v_gene: TRBV7-2
d_gene: TRBD1
abundance: -
len: 14
j_gene: TRBJ1-4
CDR3nt: TGTGCCAGCAGCACCGGGACAGGGGATGAAAAACTGTTTTTT
CDR3aa: CASSTGTGDEKLFF

v_gene: TRBV19
d_gene: -
abundance: -
len: 13
j_gene: TRBJ2-1
CDR3nt: TGTGCCAGTAGTCCCGGACGGCTCAATGAGCAGTTCTTC
CDR3aa: CASSPGRLNEQFF

v_gene: TRBV11-2
d_gene: TRBD1
abundance: -
len: 15
j_gene: TRBJ2-7
CDR3nt: TGTGCCAGCAGCTCCCCACGGGACAGGGGCTACGAGCAGTACTTC
CDR3aa: CASSSPRDRGYEQYF

v_gene: TRBV5-6
d_gene: -
abundance: -
len: 14
j_gene: TRBJ1-3
CDR3nt: TGTGCCAGCAGCTTGGAAGGTCCGGGAAGCACCATATATTTT
CDR3aa: CASSLEGPGSTIYF

v_gene: TRBV28
d_gene: -
abundance: -
len: 16
j_gene: TRBJ2-3
CDR3nt: TGTGCCAGCAGTTTGCCCCTCGGAGGGGCAGGAGATACGCAGTATTTT
CDR3aa: CASSLPLGGAGDTQYF

v_gene: TRBV5-1
d_gene: -
abundance: -
len: 14
j_gene: TRBJ2-3
CDR3nt: TGCGCCAGCAGCCCATTCGGGAGCACAGATACGCAGTATTTT
CDR3aa: CASSPFGSTDTQYF

v_gene: TRBV30
d_gene: -
abundance: -
len: 11
j_gene: TRBJ2-1
CDR3nt: TGTGCCTGGAGTCCGGACAATGAGCAGTTCTTC
CDR3aa: CAWSPDNEQFF

v_gene: TRBV7-2
d_gene: -
abundance: -
len: 16
j_gene: TRBJ2-7
CDR3nt: TGTGCCAGCAGCTTGAGTATCGGGACTGATTACGGGGAGCAGTACTTC
CDR3aa: CASSLSIGTDYGEQYF

v_gene: TRBV5-5
d_gene: -
abundance: -
len: 11
j_gene: TRBJ1-1
CDR3nt: TGTGCCAGCAAAGTGGGCACTGAAGCTTTCTTT
CDR3aa: CASKVGTEAFF

v_gene: TRBV28
d_gene: -
abundance: -
len: 15
j_gene: TRBJ2-7
CDR3nt: TGTGCCAGCAGTGCCGCGTTAACAGGGTCTACCGAGCAGTACTTC
CDR3aa: CASSAALTGSTEQYF

v_gene: TRBV27
d_gene: -
abundance: -
len: 10
j_gene: TRBJ2-5
CDR3nt: TGTGCCAGCAGAAAAGAGACCCAGTACTTC
CDR3aa: CASRKETQYF

v_gene: TRBV6-5
d_gene: TRBD2
abundance: few
len: 15
j_gene: TRBJ2-7
CDR3nt: TGTGCCAGCAGTTACTTAGCGGGAGGGAGGTACGAGCAGTACTTC
CDR3aa: CASSYLAGGRYEQYF

v_gene: TRBV19
d_gene: -
abundance: -
len: 15
j_gene: TRBJ2-1
CDR3nt: TGTGCCAGTAGTATCCAGCGGACGGACTACAATGAGCAGTTCTTC
CDR3aa: CASSIQRTDYNEQFF

v_gene: TRBV25-1
d_gene: TRBD2
abundance: -
len: 14
j_gene: TRBJ2-1
CDR3nt: TGTGCCAGCAGCGGGGGACTATTCTACAATGAGCAGTTCTTC
CDR3aa: CASSGGLFYNEQFF

v_gene: TRBV28
d_gene: -
abundance: -
len: 11
j_gene: TRBJ2-3
CDR3nt: TGTGCCAGCAGTTTTCGGGGGCCACAGTATTTT
CDR3aa: CASSFRGPQYF

v_gene: TRBV6-1
d_gene: -
abundance: -
len: 15
j_gene: TRBJ2-7
CDR3nt: TGTGCCAGCAGTGACGCGGCAGGTGGTACCTACGAGCAGTACTTC
CDR3aa: CASSDAAGGTYEQYF

v_gene: TRBV4-1
d_gene: TRBD2
abundance: -
len: 16
j_gene: TRBJ2-4
CDR3nt: TGCGCCAGCAGCCAAGATCCTAGCGGGGGGCACAACATTCAGTACTTC
CDR3aa: CASSQDPSGGHNIQYF

v_gene: TRBV30
d_gene: -
abundance: -
len: 11
j_gene: TRBJ2-2
CDR3nt: TGTGCCTGGAGTAACCCAGGGGAGCTGTTTTTT
CDR3aa: CAWSNPGELFF

v_gene: TRBV6-1
d_gene: TRBD1
abundance: -
len: 16
j_gene: TRBJ2-7
CDR3nt: TGTGCCAGCAGTGAAGGTTCGGGACAGGGAGCTGGGGAGCAGTACTTC
CDR3aa: CASSEGSGQGAGEQYF

v_gene: TRBV27
d_gene: -
abundance: few
len: 14
j_gene: TRBJ1-4
CDR3nt: TGTGCCAGCGGGGCAGCACAAGTTGATGAAAAACTGTTTTTT
CDR3aa: CASGAAQVDEKLFF

v_gene: TRBV2
d_gene: -
abundance: -
len: 14
j_gene: TRBJ1-4
CDR3nt: TGTGCCAGCAGGGACCCAGGGGCGGATGAAAAACTGTTTTTT
CDR3aa: CASRDPGADEKLFF

v_gene: TRBV7-9
d_gene: -
abundance: -
len: 13
j_gene: TRBJ2-7
CDR3nt: TGTGCCAGCACAAATCCACCGGACGACGAGCAGTACTTC
CDR3aa: CASTNPPDDEQYF

v_gene: TRBV27
d_gene: TRBD1
abundance: -
len: 16
j_gene: TRBJ2-1
CDR3nt: TGTGCCAGCAGTTTATTACCGGGACAGGGGTTCGATGAGCAGTTCTTC
CDR3aa: CASSLLPGQGFDEQFF

v_gene: TRBV6-5
d_gene: -
abundance: -
len: 14
j_gene: TRBJ2-1
CDR3nt: TGTGCCAGCAGTTACGCGACTAGTATTAATGAGCAGTTCTTC
CDR3aa: CASSYATSINEQFF

v_gene: TRBV11-3
d_gene: -
abundance: -
len: 14
j_gene: TRBJ1-1
CDR3nt: TGTGCCAGCAGCATCCAGACTTCGAACACTGAAGCTTTCTTT
CDR3aa: CASSIQTSNTEAFF

v_gene: TRBV11-2
d_gene: TRBD1
abundance: -
len: 16
j_gene: TRBJ2-7
CDR3nt: TGTGCCAGCAGCTTACGCCCGGGACAGGGGGCCCACGAGCAGTACTTC
CDR3aa: CASSLRPGQGAHEQYF